The clone carrying this TCR beta chain was counted a few times. This specimen belongs to a study of blood T cells in healthy people across ages. It was with a sample-barcoded 5' primer and a J-beta primer mix that a second PCR of roughly 6 to 12 cycles was run. TCRdb reanalysed the 5' RACE reads using MiXCR and keeps one entry per CDR3 protein. This table holds about 570,000 distinct CDR3 sequences, 27% found once. CDR3 length equals 16 residues. V lost 6 bases, J lost 0 bases, and 15 bases lay in between. The germline V gene has CDR1 SGHRS and CDR2 YFSETQ. The TCR originated in a woman in her sixties or seventies in good health. Sequencing input: blood. This rearrangement joins TRBV5-1 to TRBJ2-2, with a possible D match to TRBD2 (5 bases). The CDR3 DNA follows: TGCGCCAGCAAGGAGGTCCCCGTGGCGAACACCGGGGAGCTGTTTTTT. Its protein is CASKEVPVANTGELFF.